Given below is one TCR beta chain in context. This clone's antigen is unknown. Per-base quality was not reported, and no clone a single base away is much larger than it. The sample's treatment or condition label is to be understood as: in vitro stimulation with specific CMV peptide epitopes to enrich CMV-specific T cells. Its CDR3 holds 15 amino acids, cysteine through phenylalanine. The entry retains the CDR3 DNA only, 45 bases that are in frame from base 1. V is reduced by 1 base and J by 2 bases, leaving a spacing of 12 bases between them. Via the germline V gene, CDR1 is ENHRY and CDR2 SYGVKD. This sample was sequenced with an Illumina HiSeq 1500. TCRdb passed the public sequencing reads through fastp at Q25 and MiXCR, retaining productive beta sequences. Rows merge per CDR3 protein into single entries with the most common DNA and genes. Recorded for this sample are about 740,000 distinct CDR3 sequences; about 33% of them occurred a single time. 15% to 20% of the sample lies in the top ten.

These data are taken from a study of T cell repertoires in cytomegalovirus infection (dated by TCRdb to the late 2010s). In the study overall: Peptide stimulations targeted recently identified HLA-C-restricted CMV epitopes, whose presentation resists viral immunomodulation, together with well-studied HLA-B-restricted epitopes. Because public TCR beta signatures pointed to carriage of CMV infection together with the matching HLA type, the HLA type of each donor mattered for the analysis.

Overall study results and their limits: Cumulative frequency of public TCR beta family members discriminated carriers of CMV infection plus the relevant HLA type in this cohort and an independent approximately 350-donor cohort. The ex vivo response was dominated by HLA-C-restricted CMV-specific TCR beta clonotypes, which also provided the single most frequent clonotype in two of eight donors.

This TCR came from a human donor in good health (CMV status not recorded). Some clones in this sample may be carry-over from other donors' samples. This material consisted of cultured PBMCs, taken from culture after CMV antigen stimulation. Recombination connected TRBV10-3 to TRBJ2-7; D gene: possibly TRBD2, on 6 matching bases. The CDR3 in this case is CAISELRERPYEQYF. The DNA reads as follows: TGTGCCATCAGTGAGTTACGGGAGCGGCCCTACGAGCAGTACTTC.